These 25 T cell receptor beta chains originate from one sample sequenced in a study of blood T cells in healthy people across ages. With a J-beta primer mix and a sample-barcoded 5' primer, a second PCR ran about 7 to 12 cycles. TCRdb passed the 5' RACE reads through MiXCR, listing each CDR3 protein once. This sample has 1.5 million to 1.8 million distinct CDR3 sequences; approximately 39% occur once, and the top ten carry approximately 4.1%. The sequenced sample was blood. The receptor set was obtained from a woman aged 18-30 years in good health.

Comment on this clonotype: This sequence may be a read error, since a much larger clone differs from it by one base. The chain carries TRBV4-3 and TRBJ2-7; TRBD2 aligns across 7 bases. The DNA end is more similar to TRBJ2-5, so the J call may be wrong. In germline, CDR1 is LGHNA, CDR2 YSLEER. The CDR3 consists of 15 residues. CDR3 coding DNA: TGCGCCAGCGGAACCTTAGGGACTAACAGAAAGACCCAGTACTTC. This translates into CASGTLGTNRKTQYF.

The CDR3 sequence: CASSQDLWDRGKTQYF. The CDR3 nucleotides read TGTGCCAGCAGCCAAGATCTTTGGGACAGGGGTAAGACCCAGTACTTC. The V call is TRBV4-2, the J call TRBJ2-7; 10 bases align to TRBD1. Judging by the DNA end, TRBJ2-5 fits better; the J call may be wrong. Germline CDR1 LGHNA, CDR2 YNFKEQ. The CDR3 loop spans 16 amino acids.

This clonotype has just a few counts. V and J are TRBV15 and TRBJ2-7; either TRBD1 or TRBD2 may supply D (5 bases each). CDR1 and CDR2 (germline): LNHNV, YYDKDF (reference sequence). This CDR3 is built from 13 residues. V lost 5 bases, J lost 4 bases, and 12 bases lay in between. The CDR3 DNA reads as TGTGCCACCAGCCCCCACTGGGGGTACGAGCAGTACTTC. Translating gives CATSPHWGYEQYF.

Many counts were recorded for this clonotype. This chain links TRBV20-1 with TRBJ2-1, with 8 bases that match TRBD1. The ends lost 5 bases at V and 0 bases at J; junction bases unmatched: 9. Germline-derived CDR1 and CDR2 are DFQATT and SNEGSKA (reference sequence). This CDR3 has 16 residues. In DNA, the CDR3 is TGCAGTGCTCACACCCAGGGGGCGGGCTCCTACAATGAGCAGTTCTTC. This gives the protein CSAHTQGAGSYNEQFF.

The J gene is TRBJ2-5, the V gene TRBV2; D is perhaps TRBD1 or TRBD2 (5 bases each). The CDR3 has 15 residues. Germline V gene sequence: CDR1 SNHLY, CDR2 FYNNEI. V was clipped by 6 bases and J by 5 bases, with 19 bases between them. Here the CDR3 reads CASRTNGGSGETQYF. CDR3 bases: TGTGCCAGCAGGACGAATGGGGGTTCGGGTGAGACCCAGTACTTC.

This clonotype was seen a few times. The chain uses TRBV20-1 and TRBJ1-2, with no clear D. The CDR3 has 9 residues. Trimming stripped 5 bases from V and 7 bases from J, with 5 bases between. In germline, CDR1 is DFQATT, CDR2 SNEGSKA (reference sequence). CDR3 sequence reads: CSAGLGYTF. CDR3 DNA: TGCAGTGCTGGGCTTGGCTACACCTTC.

This clonotype appeared a few times. The CDR3 DNA reads as TGTGCCACCCCGGACAGAATGAACACTGAAGCTTTCTTT. This encodes CATPDRMNTEAFF. The chain employs TRBV6-1 and TRBJ1-1; maybe TRBD1 (6 bases). Germline V gives CDR1 MNHNS, CDR2 SASEGT. There are 13 residues in the CDR3. V was pared by 10 bases and J by 0 bases, with 12 bases between.

This clonotype was found a few times. CDR3 region: CSARDFTGQETQYF. The CDR3 DNA sequence: TGCAGTGCTAGAGATTTTACAGGGCAAGAGACCCAGTACTTC. This sequence joins TRBV20-1 and TRBJ2-5, with D perhaps matching TRBD1 (6 bases). This CDR3 is built from 14 residues. V lost 0 bases and J 2 bases, leaving 10 bases between the germline ends. The V gene's germline CDR1 is DFQATT and CDR2 SNEGSKA (reference sequence).

Worth noting for this clonotype: This clone may be a read error of a much larger clone one base away. The chain joins TRBV27 to TRBJ2-5, with D maybe TRBD1 (6 bases). This CDR3 region has 13 residues. CDR1 and CDR2 (germline): MNHEY, SMNVEV (reference sequence). CDR3 sequence: CASSVSFPGEQYF. The CDR3 DNA sequence: TGTGCCAGCAGTGTATCGTTCCCAGGGGAGCAGTACTTC.

There are a few counts of this clonotype. V gene TRBV29-1 combines with J gene TRBJ2-3, with D perhaps assigned TRBD1 or TRBD2 (6 bases each). V lost 8 bases, J lost 6 bases, and 18 bases lay in between. The CDR3 extends over 13 amino acids. CDR1 is SQVTM, CDR2 ANQGSEA, per germline. This CDR3 reads CSTMGGAWDTQYF. In DNA form, the CDR3 reads TGCAGCACAATGGGGGGCGCTTGGGATACGCAGTATTTT.

The chain employs TRBV4-1 and TRBJ2-1; the D gene is possibly TRBD2 (7 bases). V lost 1 base and J lost 8, with 18 bases in between. The CDR3 spans 16 residues. Germline CDR1 and CDR2: MGHRA and YSYEKL. CDR3 in amino acids: CASSQGLGGQGDEQFF. The CDR3, as DNA: TGCGCCAGCAGCCAAGGGTTGGGGGGGCAAGGTGATGAGCAGTTCTTC.

This clonotype occurred a few times. This chain connects TRBV5-1 to TRBJ2-5; TRBD1 matches at 7 bases. The J segment lost 5 bases and the V segment lost 0 bases, leaving 10 bases of the junction unmatched. Germline CDR1 and CDR2: SGHRS and YFSETQ. This CDR3 comprises 16 residues. For the CDR3, the DNA is TGCGCCAGCAGCTTGGTTGGGACAGCCTATGGGGAGACCCAGTACTTC. It specifies CASSLVGTAYGETQYF.

This clonotype was seen a single time. The chain is built from TRBV5-6 and TRBJ2-1; D not resolved. Per the germline V gene, CDR1 is SGHDT and CDR2 is YYEEEE. V gave up 4 bases and J gave up 8 bases, with 10 bases separating them. The CDR3 has 12 amino acids. The CDR3, as DNA: TGTGCCAGCAGCCTGAATCGGTATGAGCAGTTCTTC. It encodes CASSLNRYEQFF.

The CDR3 bases are TGTGCCAGCAGTTATCGGTCCTCCTCGAGGACTACCGCCAAAAACATTCAGTACTTC. Translation: CASSYRSSSRTTAKNIQYF. This chain joins TRBV6-2 or TRBV6-3 and TRBJ2-4; tentative D call: TRBD2 (6 bases). Germline CDR1 MNHEY, CDR2 SVGEGT. The CDR3 length is 19 residues. Trimming removed 3 bases at V and 1 base at J, with 22 bases between.

The rearrangement joins TRBV21-1 to TRBJ2-7. TRBV21-1 is a pseudogene segment. The CDR3 is 12 residues long. CDR3 in amino acids: CASSRSDNEQYF. Here the CDR3 DNA reads TGTGCCAGCAGCCGGTCCGACAATGAGCAGTACTTC.

This chain's CDR3 is CASRLSPGLVTYNEQFF. For the CDR3, the DNA is TGTGCCAGCCGTCTTTCCCCGGGACTAGTCACCTACAATGAGCAGTTCTTC. This chain uses TRBV7-6 with TRBJ2-1; 8 bases line up with TRBD2. The ends lost 8 bases at V and 2 bases at J; junction bases unmatched: 14. Germline CDR1 is SGHVS and CDR2 is FNYEAQ. The CDR3 is made up of 17 amino acids.

The chain couples TRBV6-5 to TRBJ1-3; D is undetermined. CDR3 length: 17 amino acids. Germline assignment: CDR1 MNHEY and CDR2 SVGAGI. Trimming shortened V by 0 bases and J by 3 bases, and 15 bases separated the two germline ends. CDR3 sequence reads: CASSYSGQASYGNTIYF. The DNA of the CDR3 is TGTGCCAGCAGTTACTCGGGCCAGGCTTCGTATGGAAACACCATATATTTT.

The genes are TRBV5-1 and TRBJ2-7; 10 bases are shared with TRBD2. This CDR3 is 14 amino acids long. Germline CDR1 reads SGHRS; CDR2 reads YFSETQ. The V segment lost 5 bases and the J segment 2 bases; nucleotides outside the gene matches: 4. The CDR3 bases are TGCGCCAGCAGGCCTAGCGGGGGCCCCTACGAGCAGTACTTC. Translating gives CASRPSGGPYEQYF.

The chain recombines TRBV6-5 with TRBJ1-2, with 9 bases fitting TRBD1. Germline values: CDR1 MNHEY, CDR2 SVGAGI. The CDR3 runs to 15 residues. After removal of 2 bases from V and 2 bases from J, the junction contained 3 bases not matched to a gene. The DNA for the CDR3 is TGTGCCAGCAGTTACCGGGACAGGGTAAACTATGGCTACACCTTC. As protein: CASSYRDRVNYGYTF.

The chain uses TRBV7-9 and TRBJ1-1, with TRBD1 identical over 7 bases. This CDR3 is 16 amino acids long. J lost 0 bases, V lost 5 bases, and 9 bases had no gene match. Germline V gives CDR1 SEHNR, CDR2 FQNEAQ (reference sequence). The CDR3 sequence: CASSGIGQEMNTEAFF. Written as DNA, the CDR3 is TGTGCCAGCAGCGGAATTGGACAGGAGATGAACACTGAAGCTTTCTTT.

The genes are TRBV7-6 and TRBJ2-1; D remains ambiguous. Trimming cost V 3 bases and J 5 bases, with 11 bases left between them. This CDR3 comprises 14 residues. CDR1 SGHVS and CDR2 FNYEAQ come from the germline V gene. The CDR3 loop is CASSFLSTDNEQFF. CDR3 bases: TGTGCCAGCAGCTTCCTCTCGACCGACAATGAGCAGTTCTTC.

V is TRBV27 and J is TRBJ1-2; D perhaps matches TRBD1 (6 bases). The CDR3 consists of 14 residues. V was trimmed by 4 bases and J by 3 bases, leaving 12 bases between them. CDR1 and CDR2 (germline): MNHEY, SMNVEV (reference sequence). The DNA of the CDR3 is TGTGCCAGCAGTTCACTTACAGGGTACTATGGCTACACCTTC. Residues: CASSSLTGYYGYTF.

This clonotype was detected a few times. The rearrangement uses TRBV6-6 and TRBJ2-5; perhaps TRBD1 as D (6 bases). Per germline, CDR1 MNHNY and CDR2 SVGAGI (reference sequence). Trimming took off 2 bases at V and 5 bases at J, with 15 bases between the two ends. This CDR3 comprises 15 residues. The CDR3 sequence: CASSYPLQGWETQYF. CDR3 coding DNA: TGTGCCAGCAGTTACCCCTTACAGGGTTGGGAGACCCAGTACTTC.

This clonotype has just a few counts. This chain connects TRBV6-5 to TRBJ2-5, with D tentatively TRBD2 (5 bases). Trimming stripped 0 bases from V and 3 bases from J, with 14 bases between. In germline, CDR1 is MNHEY, CDR2 SVGAGI. The CDR3 is 16 amino acids. This CDR3 reads CASSYSIGAGEETQYF. The CDR3 DNA reads as TGTGCCAGCAGTTACTCGATAGGAGCCGGGGAAGAGACCCAGTACTTC.

This clonotype occurred a few times. The V gene is TRBV29-1, the J gene TRBJ2-7; 7 positions agree with TRBD2. The CDR3 has 12 residues. With V trimmed by 7 bases and J by 2 bases, 5 bases remained unmatched. The germline V gene encodes CDR1 SQVTM and CDR2 ANQGSEA. CDR3 nucleotide sequence: TGCAGCGCACTAGCGCCAACCTACGAGCAGTACTTC. The encoded protein is CSALAPTYEQYF.